Each of the 26 T cell receptor beta chains below was sequenced from the same sample in a study of T cells in Graves' hyperthyroidism and ophthalmopathy. Using RNA transcripts as the source, TCR beta CDR3 regions were amplified. A set of HTBI primers served as the primers for a first-round RT-PCR of the TCR CDR3. TCRdb reanalysed the multiplex PCR reads using MiXCR and keeps one entry per CDR3 protein. This sample has approximately 600,000 distinct CDR3 sequences, with under 25% found just once. Sequencing was carried out using blood. These receptors were obtained from a young man with Graves' ophthalmopathy.

This clonotype was seen a handful of times. The rearrangement uses TRBV29-1 and TRBJ2-7; 12 bases fit TRBD2. The ends lost 6 bases at V and 5 bases at J; junction bases unmatched: 11. There are 15 residues in the CDR3. In germline, CDR1 is SQVTM, CDR2 ANQGSEA. The DNA of the CDR3 is TGCAGCGTGCGACGACGACTAGCGGGAGCCCACGAGCAGTACTTC. Translating it yields CSVRRRLAGAHEQYF.

This clonotype was observed at least ten times. The chain carries TRBV30 and TRBJ1-5; TRBD1 matches 9 bases. There are 13 residues in the CDR3. Per germline, CDR1 GTSNPN and CDR2 SVGIG (reference sequence). The junction had 2 bases not matched to a gene; V was cut back by 5 bases and J by 3 bases. As DNA, the CDR3 is TGTGCCTGGGGGACAGGGATCAATCAGCCCCAGCATTTT. This sequence encodes CAWGTGINQPQHF.

The V gene is TRBV10-1, the J gene TRBJ2-7; 8 bases are shared with TRBD1. J lost 3 bases, V lost 3 bases, and 7 bases had no gene match. The CDR3 is 15 amino acids. CDR1 is WNHNN, CDR2 SYGVQD, per germline (reference sequence). CDR3 DNA: TGCGCCAGCAGTGAAGGACAGGGATACAACTACGAGCAGTACTTC. This encodes CASSEGQGYNYEQYF.

There are a few counts of this clonotype. One junction end disagrees with the germline gene, perhaps due to a read error. The chain recombines TRBV7-6 with TRBJ2-7, with no clear D. The CDR3 extends over 14 amino acids. Per germline, CDR1 SGHVS and CDR2 FNYEAQ. The DNA of the CDR3 is TGTGCCAGCAGCTTAGGACCGCTAGTCTACGAGCAGTACTTT. Translated: CASSLGPLVYEQYF. Filled out from reference TRBV7-6 and TRBJ2-7, the complete variable domain reads GAGVSQSPRYKVTKRGQDVALRCDPISGHVSLYWYRQALGQGPEFLTYFNYEAQQDKSGLPNDRFSAERPEGSISTLTIQRTEQRDSAMYRCASSLGPLVYEQYFGPGTRLTVT.

The J gene is TRBJ2-6, the V gene TRBV6-2 or TRBV6-3; D ambiguous. V dropped 6 bases and J dropped 4 bases, with 7 bases sitting between them. This CDR3 comprises 13 residues. From germline, CDR1 is MNHEY and CDR2 SVGEGT. The chain's CDR3 is CASSPNGANVLTF. For the CDR3, the DNA is TGTGCCAGCAGCCCGAACGGGGCCAACGTCCTGACTTTC.

CDR3 DNA: TGCGCCAGCAGCCCGGGGAGGGGACCGATGCTGAGTGCTGAAGCTTTCTTT. Translated, it gives CASSPGRGPMLSAEAFF. The genes are TRBV4-1 and TRBJ1-1; D possibly corresponds to TRBD1 (5 bases). Trimming shortened V by 4 bases and J by 6 bases, and 24 bases separated the two germline ends. CDR1 MGHRA and CDR2 YSYEKL come from the germline V gene. The CDR3 is made up of 17 amino acids.

The chain links TRBV20-1 to TRBJ2-3; D ambiguous. Trimming shortened V by 0 bases and J by 0 bases, and 10 bases separated the two germline ends. Germline loops: CDR1 DFQATT, CDR2 SNEGSKA (reference sequence). This CDR3 spans 15 amino acids. CDR3 sequence reads: CSARDRAASTDTQYF. CDR3 in DNA: TGCAGTGCTAGAGATCGGGCAGCCAGCACAGATACGCAGTATTTT.

This clonotype showed up many times. The rearrangement links TRBV2 to TRBJ2-6; the match to TRBD2 covers 8 bases. The germline V gene encodes CDR1 SNHLY and CDR2 FYNNEI. Trimming removed 6 bases from V and 2 bases from J; junction bases left unmatched: 6. This CDR3 spans 16 amino acids. CDR3 coding DNA: TGTGCCAGCAGCGCTGGGACTAGAGCTGGGGCCAACGTCCTGACTTTC. Its protein product is CASSAGTRAGANVLTF. Full variable domain (rest looked up from reference TRBV2 and TRBJ2-6): EPEVTQTPSHQVTQMGQEVILRCVPISNHLYFYWYRQILGQKVEFLVSFYNNEISEKSEIFDDQFSVERPDGSNFTLKIRSTKLEDSAMYFCASSAGTRAGANVLTFGAGSRLTVL.

This clonotype was detected only a few times. V and J are TRBV6-1 and TRBJ2-1; D is unresolved. Germline CDR1 and CDR2: MNHNS and SASEGT. Trimming removed 6 bases at V and 2 bases at J, with 11 bases between. The CDR3 is made up of 14 amino acids. CDR3 in DNA: TGTGCCAGCAGCTGGGGTATTACCTACAATGAGCAGTTCTTC. It codes for CASSWGITYNEQFF.

The rearrangement joins TRBV9 to TRBJ2-2; 8 bases agree with TRBD2. In germline, CDR1 is SGDLS, CDR2 YYNGEE. V gave up 5 bases and J gave up 5 bases; unmatched junction bases: 8. The CDR3 loop spans 15 amino acids. The CDR3 here is CASSYSGIRTGELFF. CDR3 coding DNA: TGTGCCAGCAGTTATAGCGGGATAAGGACCGGGGAGCTGTTTTTT.

A few counts support this clonotype. The chain is built from TRBV20-1 and TRBJ2-7, with 8 positions matching TRBD2. V lost 3 bases, J lost 6 bases, and 10 bases stayed unmatched. Germline CDR1 and CDR2: DFQATT and SNEGSKA (reference sequence). The length of the CDR3 is 14 residues. The CDR3 loop reads CSASPSGLVSEQYF. DNA for the CDR3: TGCAGTGCTAGTCCTTCGGGACTAGTAAGCGAGCAGTACTTC.

This clonotype was observed a few times. V usage is TRBV7-2 and J usage is TRBJ1-4; D is undetermined. Germline values: CDR1 SGHTA, CDR2 FQGNSA. The V gene lost 0 bases and the J gene lost 8 bases, with 10 bases spanning the gap. CDR3 length equals 14 residues. The CDR3 is CASSLAGGSEKLFF. The CDR3 DNA reads TGTGCCAGCAGCTTAGCAGGAGGGAGCGAAAAACTGTTTTTT.

This clonotype has a handful of counts. The chain uses TRBV6-1 and TRBJ2-4; either TRBD1 or TRBD2 may fit D (6 bases each). V gave up 4 bases and J gave up 2 bases, with 12 bases separating them. The germline CDR1 and CDR2 sequences are MNHNS and SASEGT. The CDR3 has 15 amino acids. The CDR3 protein is CASSGRRGSKNIQYF. The DNA of the CDR3 is TGTGCCAGCAGTGGAAGGAGGGGGTCCAAAAACATTCAGTACTTC.

This clonotype was seen only a few times. The V and J genes are TRBV5-1 and TRBJ2-1; 9 bases are shared with TRBD2. Trimming removed 4 bases from V and 9 bases from J; junction bases left unmatched: 20. CDR3 size: 18 residues. Germline assignment: CDR1 SGHRS and CDR2 YFSETQ. DNA for the CDR3: TGCGCCAGCAGCGGAACCGCCGGGGGTAGCGGGAGTACTAGTGAGCAGTTCTTC. Protein: CASSGTAGGSGSTSEQFF. Filled out from reference TRBV5-1 and TRBJ2-1, the complete variable domain reads KAGVTQTPRYLIKTRGQQVTLSCSPISGHRSVSWYQQTPGQGLQFLFEYFSETQRNKGNFPGRFSGRQFSNSRSEMNVSTLELGDSALYLCASSGTAGGSGSTSEQFFGPGTRLTVL.

There are a few counts of this clonotype. The rearrangement uses TRBV20-1 and TRBJ2-1; D is perhaps TRBD2 (6 bases). Between the trimmed V and J ends, which lost 3 bases and 6 bases, there was a span of 24 bases. The CDR3 is made up of 17 amino acids. Germline V gene sequence: CDR1 DFQATT, CDR2 SNEGSKA (reference sequence). CDR3 amino acids: CSARPYQPGALTNEQFF. As DNA, the CDR3 is TGCAGTGCTAGGCCATACCAACCGGGAGCGTTAACCAATGAGCAGTTCTTC.

This clonotype was seen ten or more times. The chain carries TRBV6-5 and TRBJ1-5, with a weak D call TRBD1 (5 bases). Germline assignment: CDR1 MNHEY and CDR2 SVGAGI. V shed 1 base and J shed 6 bases, with 13 bases lying between them. The CDR3 runs 15 residues. DNA for the CDR3: TGTGCCAGCAGTTACTTGGGCCGGGGGGGTCAGCCCCAGCATTTT. Translation: CASSYLGRGGQPQHF.

This clonotype showed up many times. The rearrangement links TRBV7-2 to TRBJ2-5, with TRBD2 as a possible D gene (8 bases). The CDR3 runs 17 residues. Trimming took off 5 bases at V and 4 bases at J, with 23 bases between the two ends. Germline assignment: CDR1 SGHTA and CDR2 FQGNSA. The CDR3 region is CASSPSGGTARGETQYF. CDR3 coding DNA: TGTGCCAGCAGCCCGTCGGGGGGGACAGCCCGAGGAGAGACCCAGTACTTC.

This clonotype was observed at least ten times. This rearrangement joins TRBV3-1 to TRBJ2-7; 7 bases map to TRBD2. V lost 0 bases to trimming and J lost 2 bases; unmatched junction nucleotides: 4. The CDR3 loop spans 15 amino acids. Germline V gives CDR1 LGHDT, CDR2 YNNKEL (reference sequence). The CDR3 DNA sequence: TGTGCCAGCAGCCAAGATACCAGCGGGGCCTACGAGCAGTACTTC. Residues: CASSQDTSGAYEQYF.

There are many counts of this clonotype. V and J are TRBV7-3 and TRBJ2-7, with D perhaps matching TRBD2 (6 bases). The V and J ends lost 4 bases and 4 bases respectively, with 20 bases between them. CDR1 is SGHTA, CDR2 FQGTGA, per germline. There are 16 residues in the CDR3. CDR3: CASSSYRPGVQYEQYF. In nucleotides, the CDR3 is TGTGCCAGCAGCTCCTACCGTCCGGGAGTACAGTACGAGCAGTACTTC.

The V gene is TRBV6-1, the J gene TRBJ2-7, with 7 bases lining up with TRBD1. V lost 3 bases, J lost 5 bases, and 7 bases stayed unmatched. This CDR3 spans 14 amino acids. In germline, CDR1 is MNHNS, CDR2 SASEGT. For the CDR3, the DNA is TGTGCCAGCAGTGATACGACAGGGAACCACGAGCAGTACTTC. It specifies CASSDTTGNHEQYF.

The chain combines TRBV9 with TRBJ1-1; tentative D call: TRBD1 (5 bases). The germline V gene has CDR1 SGDLS and CDR2 YYNGEE. This CDR3 is 14 amino acids long. Trimming left V 7 bases short and J 1 base short, with 14 bases between. The CDR3 DNA sequence: TGTGCCAGCGGATCTTGGGGGGAGAACACTGAAGCTTTCTTT. As protein: CASGSWGENTEAFF.

This clonotype has a count of ten or more. The V and J genes are TRBV7-3 and TRBJ2-7; D remains unclear. Germline CDR1 SGHTA, CDR2 FQGTGA. The CDR3 runs 14 residues. Trimming removed 1 base at V and 2 bases at J, with 9 bases between. CDR3 sequence reads: CASSLSHGTYEQYF. The CDR3 DNA is TGTGCCAGCAGCTTAAGTCACGGAACCTACGAGCAGTACTTC. The variable domain in full, completed from reference TRBV7-3 and TRBJ2-7, reads GAGVSQTPSNKVTEKGKYVELRCDPISGHTALYWYRQSLGQGPEFLIYFQGTGAADDSGLPNDRFFAVRPEGSVSTLKIQRTERGDSAVYLCASSLSHGTYEQYFGPGTRLTVT.

The J gene is TRBJ2-7, the V gene TRBV5-5, with 7 bases matching TRBD1. CDR1 and CDR2 (germline): SGHKS, YYEKEE (reference sequence). The length of the CDR3 is 17 residues. Trimming at V came to 4 bases and at J to 2 bases, leaving 15 bases not matched to a gene. The CDR3: CASSKQDRDSLTYEQYF. Here the CDR3 DNA reads TGTGCCAGCAGCAAACAAGACCGGGACAGTCTAACCTACGAGCAGTACTTC. The full variable domain, its missing parts supplied by reference TRBV5-5 and TRBJ2-7, is DAGVTQSPTHLIKTRGQQVTLRCSPISGHKSVSWYQQVLGQGPQFIFQYYEKEERGRGNFPDRFSARQFPNYSSELNVNALLLGDSALYLCASSKQDRDSLTYEQYFGPGTRLTVT.

The chain recombines TRBV19 with TRBJ2-7, with TRBD2 matching 12 bases. Unmatched junction bases numbered 5, after V lost 3 bases and J lost 5 bases. This CDR3 spans 15 amino acids. Germline CDR1 reads LNHDA; CDR2 reads SQIVND (reference sequence). CDR3 nucleotides: TGTGCCAGTAGTATTCTAGCGGGAGGGTCCAACGAGCAGTACTTC. Translation gives CASSILAGGSNEQYF.

The chain combines TRBV24-1 with TRBJ1-4; no definite D call. This CDR3 contains 12 residues. Germline CDR1 KGHDR, CDR2 SFDVKD. V lost 7 bases to trimming and J lost 8 bases, with 10 bases between them. CDR3: CATSAAGEKLFF. The CDR3 bases are TGTGCCACCAGCGCAGCGGGCGAAAAACTGTTTTTT.

This chain joins TRBV3-1 and TRBJ2-4; possible D gene TRBD1, 5 bases. The V gene lost 7 bases and the J gene lost 0 bases, with 13 bases spanning the gap. CDR1 is LGHDT, CDR2 YNNKEL, per germline (reference sequence). There are 15 residues in the CDR3. Here the CDR3 DNA reads TGTGCCAGCACCGGAAGACAGTTAGCCAAAAACATTCAGTACTTC. Translated: CASTGRQLAKNIQYF. Full variable domain (rest looked up from reference TRBV3-1 and TRBJ2-4): DTAVSQTPKYLVTQMGNDKSIKCEQNLGHDTMYWYKQDSKKFLKIMFSYNNKELIINETVPNRFSPKSPDKAHLNLHINSLELGDSAVYFCASTGRQLAKNIQYFGAGTRLSVL.